The clone carrying this T cell receptor (beta chain) came up a few times. The antigen is not known. This sample was taken from a study of blood T cells in healthy people across ages. About the research overall: Using template switching, researchers captured about one barcoded beta molecule for each two T cells. Study-wide results and limits: A conclusive naive versus antigen-experienced comparison was prevented by the unsorted PBMCs. TCR beta diversity, measured per million T cells, fell in a roughly linear way with age.

Using a J-beta primer mix together with a sample-barcoded 5' primer, a second PCR was run for roughly 7 to 12 cycles. Each cDNA molecule was tagged by a template-switch adaptor with 12 random nucleotides. MiXCR, applied by TCRdb to the 5' RACE reads, yields one record per CDR3 protein. Of some 1.8 million distinct CDR3 sequences listed, about 39% were seen once; the top ten hold 20% to 25%. V was shortened by 0 bases and J by 3 bases, with 20 bases between the two germline ends. This CDR3 region has 17 residues. Per the germline V gene, CDR1 is DFQATT and CDR2 is SNEGSKA (reference sequence). Sequenced material: blood. The J gene is TRBJ1-1, the V gene TRBV20-1; D not certain. This TCR came from a human donor in good health. The CDR3 DNA sequence: TGCAGTGCTAGAGATCCGGGCCGTACGTCGGGTGACACTGAAGCTTTCTTT. This sequence encodes CSARDPGRTSGDTEAFF.